This TCR beta chain was identified during a study of monozygotic twins with inflammatory bowel disease. Findings of the study overall: Comparison of concordant versus discordant twins revealed no difference in repertoire similarity, possibly due to limited power. Ultimately, a single strong signal or clonotype associated with IBD was not supported.

Germline V gene data show CDR1 as DFQATT and CDR2 as SNEGSKA (reference sequence). CDR3 size: 14 residues. As concerns this clonotype: Its antigen is not known.

Reanalyzing the 5' RACE reads, TCRdb keeps one entry per CDR3 protein, without DNA. The sample has approximately 330,000 distinct CDR3 sequences. The sequenced sample was blood. The receptor was isolated from a human donor with ulcerative colitis or Crohn's disease, or a healthy co-twin of an affected twin (not recorded which). V gene TRBV20-1 combines with J gene TRBJ2-7; TCRdb designates TRBD2, a call that cannot be tested without DNA. CDR3 amino acids: CSALRLAGAPEQYF.